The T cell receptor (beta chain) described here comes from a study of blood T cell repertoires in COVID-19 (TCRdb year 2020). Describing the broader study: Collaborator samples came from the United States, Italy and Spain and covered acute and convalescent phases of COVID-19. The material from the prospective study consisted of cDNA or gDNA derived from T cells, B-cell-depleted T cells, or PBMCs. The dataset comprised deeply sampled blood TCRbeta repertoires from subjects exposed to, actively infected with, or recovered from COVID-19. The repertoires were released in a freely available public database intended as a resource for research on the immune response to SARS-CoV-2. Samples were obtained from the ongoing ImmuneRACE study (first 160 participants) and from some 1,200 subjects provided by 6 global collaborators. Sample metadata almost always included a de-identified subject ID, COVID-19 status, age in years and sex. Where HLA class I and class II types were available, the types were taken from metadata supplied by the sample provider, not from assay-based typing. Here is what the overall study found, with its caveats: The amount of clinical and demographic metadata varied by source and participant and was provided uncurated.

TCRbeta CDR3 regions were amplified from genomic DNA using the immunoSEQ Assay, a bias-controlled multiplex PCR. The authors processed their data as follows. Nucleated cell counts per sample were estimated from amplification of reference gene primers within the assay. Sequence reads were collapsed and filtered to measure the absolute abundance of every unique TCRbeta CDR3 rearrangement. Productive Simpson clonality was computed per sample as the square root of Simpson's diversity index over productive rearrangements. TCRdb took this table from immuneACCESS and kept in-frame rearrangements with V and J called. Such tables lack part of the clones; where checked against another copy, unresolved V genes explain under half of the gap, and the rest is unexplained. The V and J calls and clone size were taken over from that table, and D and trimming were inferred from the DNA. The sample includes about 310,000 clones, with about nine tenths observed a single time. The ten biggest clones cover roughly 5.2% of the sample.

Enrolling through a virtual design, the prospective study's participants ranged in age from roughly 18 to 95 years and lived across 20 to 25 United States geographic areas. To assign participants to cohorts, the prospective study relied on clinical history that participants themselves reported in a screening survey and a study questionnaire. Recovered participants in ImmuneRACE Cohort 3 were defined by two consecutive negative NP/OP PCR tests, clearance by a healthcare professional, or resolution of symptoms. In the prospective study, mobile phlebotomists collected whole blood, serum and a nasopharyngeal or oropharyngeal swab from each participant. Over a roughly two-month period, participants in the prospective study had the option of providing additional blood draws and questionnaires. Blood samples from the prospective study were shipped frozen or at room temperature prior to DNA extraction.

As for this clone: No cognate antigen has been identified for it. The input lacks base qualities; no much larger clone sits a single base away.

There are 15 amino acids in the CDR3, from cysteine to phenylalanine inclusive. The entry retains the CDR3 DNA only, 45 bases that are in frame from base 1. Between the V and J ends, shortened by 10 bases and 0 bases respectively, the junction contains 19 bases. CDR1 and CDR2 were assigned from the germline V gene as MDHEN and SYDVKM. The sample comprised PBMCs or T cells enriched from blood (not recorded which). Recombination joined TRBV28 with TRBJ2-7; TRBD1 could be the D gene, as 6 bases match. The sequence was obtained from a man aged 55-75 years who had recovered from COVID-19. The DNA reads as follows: TGTGCCATCCAACCACAGGGAAGGCTCTCCTACGAGCAGTACTTC. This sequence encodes CAIQPQGRLSYEQYF.